A single sample gave rise to the 16 T cell receptor beta chains below, sequenced in a study of T cell clones after liver transplantation. TCRdb's copy holds only in-frame clones and misses some; the assay was immunoSEQ multiplex PCR. In the table there are roughly 80,000 clones, nearly 85% of which are singletons. This material consisted of CD4+ T cells from blood, taken approximately 3.5 years after liver transplant. The receptors here all came from a human patient who received a liver transplant. Certain T cells may be donor cells from the graft.

The sample holds a few counts of this clone. The chain links TRBV5-1 to TRBJ1-4; D gene unclear. Germline-derived CDR1 and CDR2 are SGHRS and YFSETQ. V lost 1 base and J lost 8, with 9 bases in between. The CDR3 contains 13 residues. CDR3: CASSLWVREKLFF. Written as DNA, the CDR3 is TGCGCCAGCAGCTTGTGGGTTCGGGAAAAACTGTTTTTT.

The rearrangement joins TRBV28 to TRBJ2-5; no definite D call. Trimming left V 4 bases short and J 2 bases short, with 14 bases between. CDR1 is MDHEN and CDR2 is SYDVKM in the germline V gene. This CDR3 has 15 residues. The CDR3 sequence: CASSSHGLAQETQYF. The DNA of the CDR3 is TGTGCCAGCAGTTCCCACGGCTTAGCTCAAGAGACCCAGTACTTC.

The chain links TRBV7-9 to TRBJ1-3; 9 bases match TRBD1. The trim removed 4 bases at V and 2 bases at J, leaving 9 bases unmatched. CDR3 length: 17 residues. Looked up from germline, CDR1 is SEHNR and CDR2 is FQNEAQ (reference sequence). CDR3 sequence: CASSSTGRDRAGNTIYF. In nucleotides, the CDR3 is TGTGCCAGCAGCTCCACCGGCCGGGACAGGGCTGGAAACACCATATATTTT.

V gene TRBV7-2 combines with J gene TRBJ1-5, with D possibly being TRBD1 (6 bases). Germline loops: CDR1 SGHTA, CDR2 FQGNSA. Trimming cost V 6 bases and J 0 bases, with 12 bases left between them. This CDR3 is built from 15 residues. CDR3 loop: CASSQQGLSNQPQHF. DNA of the CDR3: TGTGCCAGCAGTCAACAGGGACTTAGCAATCAGCCCCAGCATTTT.

The V gene is TRBV5-6, the J gene TRBJ2-5; 9 bases are shared with TRBD1. The CDR3 loop spans 15 amino acids. CDR1 is SGHDT, CDR2 YYEEEE, per germline. Trimming took 0 bases from V and 3 from J; bases not matched to a gene: 3. The CDR3 is CASSLVDRGEETQYF. For the CDR3, the DNA is TGTGCCAGCAGCTTGGTTGACAGGGGGGAAGAGACCCAGTACTTC.

This clone appeared once. The chain employs TRBV5-1 and TRBJ1-1, with D possibly TRBD1 on 5 matching bases. The ends were cut back, 1 base at V and 4 bases at J, with 20 bases in the middle. Germline lookup yields CDR1 SGHRS and CDR2 YFSETQ. The CDR3 extends over 17 amino acids. CDR3: CASSLYRPGRRSTEAFF. In DNA form, the CDR3 reads TGCGCCAGCAGCTTGTATCGTCCAGGGCGAAGGAGCACTGAAGCTTTCTTT.

This clone was found once. The rearrangement joins TRBV10-3 to TRBJ2-7; D assignment may be TRBD1 or TRBD2 (6 bases each). Per the germline V gene, CDR1 is ENHRY and CDR2 is SYGVKD. V gave up 4 bases and J gave up 2 bases, with 12 bases separating them. CDR3 size: 14 residues. This chain's CDR3 is CAISGRGKPYEQYF. CDR3 DNA sequence: TGTGCCATCAGTGGGAGGGGGAAGCCCTACGAGCAGTACTTC.

This clone was picked up one time. This sample includes further DNA sequences coding for the same CDR3. The chain couples TRBV5-1 to TRBJ2-3; D not certain. Germline CDR1 SGHRS, CDR2 YFSETQ. V gave up 3 bases and J gave up 2 bases, with 7 bases separating them. The CDR3 is 13 residues long. The CDR3 coding sequence is TGCGCCAGCAGCTCGAGTCCCACAGATACGCAGTATTTT. Its translation: CASSSSPTDTQYF.

The chain joins TRBV6-5 to TRBJ1-3; TRBD1 might be the D (5 bases). Germline assignment: CDR1 MNHEY and CDR2 SVGAGI. This CDR3 spans 15 amino acids. V was clipped by 6 bases and J by 0 bases, with 12 bases between them. DNA of the CDR3: TGTGCCAGCAGAAGGGGCCTCAACTCTGGAAACACCATATATTTT. Translation gives CASRRGLNSGNTIYF.

This clone appeared a single time. In DNA, the CDR3 is TGTGCCATCAGTGAGATGCGTAACACTGAAGCTTTCTTT. This gives the protein CAISEMRNTEAFF. V usage is TRBV10-3 and J usage is TRBJ1-1; no firm D call. Trimming took off 2 bases at V and 2 bases at J, with 6 bases between the two ends. The CDR3 is made up of 13 amino acids. Looked up from germline, CDR1 is ENHRY and CDR2 is SYGVKD.

This clone is judged medium-sized. V and J are TRBV2 and TRBJ2-2; TRBD1 matches at 7 bases. Per the germline V gene, CDR1 is SNHLY and CDR2 is FYNNEI. The junction had 6 bases not matched to a gene; V was cut back by 7 bases and J by 4 bases. The CDR3 contains 14 residues. CDR3 sequence reads: CASKAQGPTGELFF. DNA for the CDR3: TGTGCCAGCAAAGCACAGGGGCCCACCGGGGAGCTGTTTTTT.

The chain uses TRBV7-2 and TRBJ1-4, with D hard to call. CDR1 and CDR2 from the germline V gene are SGHTA and FQGNSA. The V end was cut by 5 bases, the J end by 2 bases, with 15 bases between. The CDR3 extends over 16 amino acids. The CDR3 nucleotides are TGTGCCAGCAGCCCTGGTTTGATCGGTACTAATGAAAAACTGTTTTTT. This translates into CASSPGLIGTNEKLFF.

This chain links TRBV19 with TRBJ2-1; TRBD2 matches at 12 bases. Trimming at V came to 5 bases and at J to 6 bases, leaving 8 bases not matched to a gene. The CDR3 sequence is 16 residues long. Germline assignment: CDR1 LNHDA and CDR2 SQIVND (reference sequence). DNA of the CDR3: TGTGCCAGTAGTCCTAGACTAGCGGGAGTCCCCAATGAGCAGTTCTTC. Translation gives CASSPRLAGVPNEQFF. The variable domain in full, completed from reference TRBV19 and TRBJ2-1, reads DGGITQSPKYLFRKEGQNVTLSCEQNLNHDAMYWYRQDPGQGLRLIYYSQIVNDFQKGDIAEGYSVSREKKESFPLTVTSAQKNPTAFYLCASSPRLAGVPNEQFFGPGTRLTVL.

The chain employs TRBV10-1 and TRBJ2-7, with a weak D call TRBD1 (6 bases). The CDR3 contains 14 residues. The germline V gene encodes CDR1 WNHNN and CDR2 SYGVQD (reference sequence). The V end was cut by 6 bases, the J end by 0 bases, with 12 bases between. The CDR3 is CASRQDRNSYEQYF. The DNA of the CDR3 is TGCGCCAGCAGGCAAGACAGGAACTCCTACGAGCAGTACTTC.

Written as DNA, the CDR3 is TGTGCCAGCAGTGAATGGACAGGGGATCAGCCCCAGCATTTT. Its translation is CASSEWTGDQPQHF. This chain uses TRBV2 with TRBJ1-5; 9 bases are a match to TRBD1. The CDR3 totals 14 residues. Germline loops: CDR1 SNHLY, CDR2 FYNNEI. J was trimmed by 5 bases and V by 2 bases; bases with no gene match: 1.

This chain links TRBV5-1 with TRBJ2-5, with 8 nucleotides matching TRBD1. With V trimmed by 1 base and J by 0 bases, 5 bases remained unmatched. Germline CDR1 and CDR2: SGHRS and YFSETQ. CDR3 length: 16 residues. The DNA for the CDR3 is TGCGCCAGCAGCTTGCAGGGGGCAGGGTACCAAGAGACCCAGTACTTC. It specifies CASSLQGAGYQETQYF.